The rows below give T cell receptor beta chains drawn from one sample of a study of response to subunit inactivated influenza vaccine. TCRdb analysed the RT-PCR reads with MiXCR anew, one entry per CDR3 protein. The top ten hold 2.8% of the sample, which has approximately 500,000 distinct CDR3 sequences, roughly a quarter seen once. These data are also associated with another study on T cells expressing NK-cell markers.

The sequences come from CD4+ T cells sorted from PBMCs, collected about 11 days after vaccination. Receptors originate from a man aged 50 to 60 who received an inactivated influenza vaccine. CDR3s include the opening cysteine and the closing phenylalanine or tryptophan. A D gene is named only where the DNA matches it firmly. Size tells how often a clone was seen (once, few, many) or the class of an expanded clone, and some rows leave it out.

D gene	clone size	V gene	J gene	CDR3 protein	CDR3 DNA
.	once	TRBV4-3	TRBJ2-5	CASSQAVGRQETQYF	TGCGCCAGCAGCCAAGCTGTCGGCAGGCAAGAGACCCAGTACTTC
.	.	TRBV10-3	TRBJ2-3	CAIASRGTDTQYF	TGTGCCATCGCGTCGAGGGGCACAGATACGCAGTATTTT
.	.	TRBV6-6	TRBJ1-4	CASSYMATNEKLFF	TGTGCCAGCAGTTACATGGCAACTAATGAAAAACTGTTTTTT
TRBD1	few	TRBV5-1	TRBJ2-2	CASSPGGSNTGELFF	TGCGCCAGCAGCCCAGGGGGATCGAACACCGGGGAGCTGTTTTTT
TRBD2	.	TRBV5-4	TRBJ2-5	CASSRREGHETQYF	TGTGCCAGCAGCCGGCGGGAGGGCCATGAGACCCAGTACTTC
TRBD1	.	TRBV19	TRBJ2-2	CASSRGQELTGELFF	TGTGCCAGTAGTAGAGGACAGGAGCTCACCGGGGAGCTGTTTTTT
.	.	TRBV11-2	TRBJ1-4	CASSLRGGAGKADEKLFF	TGTGCCAGCAGCTTACGTGGGGGCGCGGGGAAGGCCGATGAAAAACTGTTTTTT
TRBD2	.	TRBV6-1	TRBJ2-3	CASTYEPAGGSTDTQYF	TGTGCCAGCACCTACGAACCAGCGGGAGGGAGCACAGATACGCAGTATTTT
.	.	TRBV6-1	TRBJ1-2	CASSEMVNYGYTF	TGTGCCAGCAGTGAAATGGTTAACTATGGCTACACCTTC
TRBD2	many	TRBV7-9	TRBJ2-2	CASSPGLAGTGELFF	TGTGCCAGCAGCCCCGGACTAGCTGGCACCGGGGAGCTGTTTTTT
TRBD1	.	TRBV5-1	TRBJ2-1	CASSPAGQGYNEQFF	TGCGCCAGCAGCCCGGCGGGACAGGGTTACAATGAGCAGTTCTTC
.	few	TRBV7-9	TRBJ2-2	CASSLAPNTGELFF	TGTGCCAGCAGCTTAGCACCGAACACCGGGGAGCTGTTTTTT
TRBD1	.	TRBV7-7	TRBJ2-2	CASSSQPGTARKGELFF	TGTGCTAGCAGCAGCCAACCCGGGACAGCCCGGAAAGGGGAGCTGTTTTTT
.	many	TRBV7-9	TRBJ2-1	CASSLPHRISNNEQFF	TGTGCCAGCAGCTTACCCCACCGCATTAGCAACAATGAGCAGTTCTTC
.	few	TRBV12-3/TRBV12-4	TRBJ1-1	CASSLLIGGNTEAFF	TGTGCCAGCAGTTTACTGATCGGTGGAAATACTGAAGCTTTCTTT
.	.	TRBV18	TRBJ1-1	CASSAAGVNTEAFF	TGTGCCAGCTCGGCGGCGGGGGTGAACACTGAAGCTTTCTTT
.	.	TRBV29-1	TRBJ1-5	CSVQQDLNQPQHF	TGCAGCGTTCAACAGGACCTCAATCAGCCCCAGCATTTT
.	few	TRBV3-1	TRBJ1-1	CASSHEGVYTEAFF	TGTGCCAGCAGCCATGAGGGGGTATACACTGAAGCTTTCTTT
.	.	TRBV5-1	TRBJ2-5	CASSLVRGTETQYF	TGCGCCAGCAGCTTGGTTCGGGGGACGGAGACCCAGTACTTC
.	few	TRBV5-1	TRBJ2-2	CASSLGSPTGELFF	TGCGCCAGCAGCTTGGGCAGCCCCACCGGGGAGCTGTTTTTT
TRBD1	few	TRBV18	TRBJ2-1	CASSPPRTGFHNSHNEQFF	TGTGCCAGCTCACCACCCCGGACAGGGTTCCACAATTCCCACAATGAGCAGTTCTTC
.	.	TRBV27	TRBJ2-2	CASRLAGELFF	TGTGCCAGCAGACTAGCCGGGGAGCTGTTTTTT
.	few	TRBV20-1	TRBJ1-4	CSASRRTGSNEKLFF	TGCAGTGCGAGTCGCAGAACAGGGTCTAATGAAAAACTGTTTTTT
.	once	TRBV7-8	TRBJ2-3	CASSPPAFGGTDTQYF	TGTGCCAGCAGCCCTCCCGCTTTTGGGGGTACAGATACGCAGTATTTT
.	few	TRBV24-1	TRBJ1-1	CATSPPRDRVNTEAFF	TGTGCCACCAGCCCCCCCCGGGATCGGGTGAACACTGAAGCTTTCTTT
.	.	TRBV7-2	TRBJ1-2	CASSSGPEQNYGYTF	TGTGCCAGCAGCTCGGGACCCGAACAGAACTATGGCTACACCTTC
.	many	TRBV18	TRBJ2-2	CASSPARNTGELFF	TGTGCCAGCTCACCAGCGCGGAACACCGGGGAGCTGTTTTTT
.	few	TRBV7-2	TRBJ2-2	CASSYRTITGELFF	TGTGCCAGCAGCTATCGGACTATCACCGGGGAGCTGTTTTTT
.	few	TRBV24-1	TRBJ2-2	CATSDVKSGELFF	TGTGCCACCAGTGACGTCAAGAGCGGGGAGCTGTTTTTT
TRBD1	few	TRBV6-6	TRBJ2-5	CASRGQHQETQYF	TGTGCCAGCCGGGGACAGCACCAAGAGACCCAGTACTTC
TRBD1	.	TRBV20-1	TRBJ1-3	CSARGGGQAYSGNTIYF	TGCAGTGCTAGGGGGGGTGGACAGGCGTACTCTGGAAACACCATATATTTT